A single sample is the source of the 28 T cell receptor beta chains below, sequenced in a study of blood T cell repertoires in COVID-19. Sequenced by immunoSEQ multiplex PCR; TCRdb stores in-frame clones only, minus some. This table has almost 25,000 clones, 80% to 85% appearing once. The source material was peripheral blood. These receptors were collected from a human donor in a cohort sampled during active COVID-19.

This chain links TRBV10-3 with TRBJ2-1, with a tentative D call TRBD1 (5 bases). Trimming pared 6 bases from V and 6 bases from J, leaving 9 bases between. The CDR3 loop spans 12 amino acids. Germline-derived CDR1 and CDR2 are ENHRY and SYGVKD. CDR3 in amino acids: CAIRQGTNEQFF. The CDR3 nucleotides are TGTGCCATCAGGCAGGGTACCAATGAGCAGTTCTTC.

V is TRBV6-5 and J is TRBJ2-1, with 9 bases lining up with TRBD2. Germline assignment: CDR1 MNHEY and CDR2 SVGAGI. CDR3 size: 15 residues. Trimming cost V 5 bases and J 4 bases; bases outside gene matches: 6. The CDR3 nucleotides read TGTGCCAGCAGTAGGGGGACTAGCTATTACAATGAGCAGTTCTTC. Translating gives CASSRGTSYYNEQFF.

The chain is built from TRBV5-1 and TRBJ1-2; tentatively, D is TRBD1 (5 bases). Trimming removed 3 bases from V and 8 bases from J, with 17 bases in between. Germline lookup yields CDR1 SGHRS and CDR2 YFSETQ. There are 14 residues in the CDR3. In DNA form, the CDR3 reads TGCGCCAGCAGCTCAGGGAGGGGCTCTGGGGGCTACACCTTC. Its protein is CASSSGRGSGGYTF.

The chain links TRBV4-3 to TRBJ2-7, with 9 bases aligning to TRBD2. The CDR3 sequence is 14 residues long. The germline gives CDR1 LGHNA, CDR2 YSLEER. After removal of 4 bases from V and 4 bases from J, the junction contained 5 bases not matched to a gene. The CDR3 region has the DNA TGCGCCAGCAGCCGCAAGCGGGAGGTGTACGAGCAGTACTTC. It encodes CASSRKREVYEQYF.

This chain uses TRBV28 with TRBJ2-7, with D uncertain. CDR3 size: 12 residues. V dropped 7 bases and J dropped 2 bases, with 9 bases sitting between them. The germline V gene has CDR1 MDHEN and CDR2 SYDVKM. CDR3: CASILTTYEQYF. In DNA form, the CDR3 reads TGTGCCAGCATCCTCACTACCTACGAGCAGTACTTC.

The V call is TRBV3-1 (or the pseudogene TRBV3-2), the J call TRBJ2-4, with 8 bases lining up with TRBD1. Germline CDR1 is LGHDT and CDR2 is YNNKEL (reference sequence). The ends lost 3 bases at V and 4 bases at J; junction bases unmatched: 2. This CDR3 comprises 14 residues. The CDR3 is CASSQRDRKNIQYF. The CDR3 nucleotides read TGTGCCAGCAGCCAGAGGGACAGGAAAAACATTCAGTACTTC.

The chain employs TRBV24-1 and TRBJ2-1; a possible D gene is TRBD2 (5 bases). The V end lost 0 bases, the J end lost 6 bases, and 11 bases lay between the germline ends. CDR1 KGHDR and CDR2 SFDVKD come from the germline V gene. The CDR3 runs 15 residues. CDR3 in amino acids: CATSDLQRDLNEQFF. CDR3 coding DNA: TGTGCCACCAGTGATTTGCAACGGGATCTCAATGAGCAGTTCTTC.

This clone was seen more than once but under ten times. The genes are TRBV4-3 and TRBJ1-6; 7 nucleotides match TRBD1. The CDR3 length is 15 residues. Trimming took 3 bases from V and 9 from J; bases not matched to a gene: 8. CDR1 is LGHNA, CDR2 YSLEER, per germline. Here the CDR3 DNA reads TGCGCCAGCAGCCAGACCGGGCAGGGGGGTTCACCCCTCCACTTT. Translated, it gives CASSQTGQGGSPLHF.

The chain has TRBV12-5 and TRBJ2-3; TRBD2 aligns across 14 bases. J was trimmed by 1 base and V by 1 base; bases with no gene match: 4. This CDR3 is 18 amino acids long. Germline lookup yields CDR1 LGHNT and CDR2 FRNRAP. CDR3 protein: CASGLEGLAGEGTDTQYF. The CDR3 DNA reads TGTGCTAGTGGTTTGGAGGGACTAGCGGGAGAGGGCACAGATACGCAGTATTTT.

By sample fraction, this clone is medium-sized (0.01 to 0.1%). The chain links TRBV4-2 to TRBJ2-3, with 12 bases identical to TRBD2. There are 15 residues in the CDR3. V shed 1 base and J 4 bases; nucleotides not matched to a gene: 0. Germline V gene data show CDR1 as LGHNA and CDR2 as YNFKEQ. The CDR3 nucleotides are TGTGCCAGCAGCCAAGCTAGCGGGGGGGCAGATACGCAGTATTTT. Its translation is CASSQASGGADTQYF.

The chain is built from TRBV19 and TRBJ1-1; 7 bases map to TRBD1. CDR1 and CDR2 from the germline V gene are LNHDA and SQIVND (reference sequence). V dropped 5 bases and J dropped 0; count of bases not matched to a gene: 15. This CDR3 is built from 18 residues. CDR3 bases: TGTGCCAGTAGTCAAATACGAGGGACAGACCCTATGAACACTGAAGCTTTCTTT. Amino acids: CASSQIRGTDPMNTEAFF.

The J gene is TRBJ2-7, the V gene TRBV12-5; 8 positions agree with TRBD1. Germline-derived CDR1 and CDR2 are LGHNT and FRNRAP. This CDR3 is built from 16 residues. V dropped 2 bases and J dropped 0; count of bases not matched to a gene: 6. CDR3: CASGLPSDRASYEQYF. The CDR3 DNA reads as TGTGCTAGTGGTTTGCCTTCGGACAGGGCCTCCTACGAGCAGTACTTC. Looking up the rest from reference TRBV12-5 and TRBJ2-7 gives the full variable domain: DARVTQTPRHKVTEMGQEVTMRCQPILGHNTVFWYRQTMMQGLELLAYFRNRAPLDDSGMPKDRFSAEMPDATLATLKIQPSEPRDSAVYFCASGLPSDRASYEQYFGPGTRLTVT.

J is TRBJ2-1 and V is TRBV7-6, with D hard to call. This CDR3 spans 13 amino acids. Per germline, CDR1 SGHVS and CDR2 FNYEAQ. Trimming stripped 5 bases from V and 1 base from J, with 6 bases between. The CDR3 loop is CASSTQSYNEQFF. The DNA of the CDR3 is TGTGCCAGCAGCACCCAGTCCTACAATGAGCAGTTCTTC.

The chain couples TRBV27 to TRBJ2-5; the match to TRBD1 covers 7 bases. Germline values: CDR1 MNHEY, CDR2 SMNVEV (reference sequence). The CDR3 runs to 15 residues. The V gene end was trimmed by 4 bases and the J gene end by 2 bases; junction bases not matched to a gene: 7. In DNA, the CDR3 is TGTGCCAGCAGTTCCGGACAGGAAAGACAAGAGACCCAGTACTTC. The encoded protein is CASSSGQERQETQYF.

The V call is TRBV19, the J call TRBJ1-5; tentative D call: TRBD1 (5 bases). Germline V gene data show CDR1 as LNHDA and CDR2 as SQIVND (reference sequence). CDR3 size: 16 residues. V lost 0 bases, J lost 1 base, and 10 bases lay in between. The CDR3 DNA reads as TGTGCCAGTAGTATAGATCACGGGGGAAGCAATCAGCCCCAGCATTTT. Residues: CASSIDHGGSNQPQHF.

The V call is TRBV6-2 or TRBV6-3, the J call TRBJ2-7; tentatively, D is TRBD1 (6 bases). Germline CDR1 reads MNHEY; CDR2 reads SVGEGT. Between the trimmed V and J ends, which lost 2 bases and 0 bases, there was a span of 11 bases. CDR3 length: 15 residues. For the CDR3, the DNA is TGTGCCAGCAGTTACCCAGGACAGAGCTCCTACGAGCAGTACTTC. It encodes CASSYPGQSSYEQYF.

The CDR3 DNA sequence: TGTGCCAGCAGCGGAGTAGCGGGCTCCTACAATGAGCAGTTCTTC. Protein product: CASSGVAGSYNEQFF. The chain combines TRBV7-9 with TRBJ2-1; 7 nucleotides align to TRBD2. Germline assignment: CDR1 SEHNR and CDR2 FQNEAQ (reference sequence). The trim removed 5 bases at V and 0 bases at J, leaving 4 bases unmatched. The length of the CDR3 is 15 residues.

The chain combines TRBV19 with TRBJ1-3; no firm D call. V was cut by 6 bases and J by 4 bases, with 19 bases left in between. Germline CDR1 reads LNHDA; CDR2 reads SQIVND (reference sequence). CDR3 length: 16 amino acids. CDR3 DNA: TGTGCCAGTAGCCCCGCCGTCCGACGGCGGGGAAACACCATATATTTT. It is translated as CASSPAVRRRGNTIYF.

V gene TRBV27 combines with J gene TRBJ1-1; D gene unclear. With 6 bases removed from V and 6 bases from J, the gap between germline ends came to 17 bases. This CDR3 has 14 residues. Germline V gene data show CDR1 as MNHEY and CDR2 as SMNVEV (reference sequence). The CDR3 loop reads CASSSGLPGAEAFF. The CDR3 region has the DNA TGTGCCAGCAGCTCAGGACTCCCTGGGGCTGAAGCTTTCTTT.

This clone came up once. The rearrangement joins TRBV5-1 to TRBJ2-3; 9 nucleotides align to TRBD2. The V gene end was trimmed by 4 bases and the J gene end by 3 bases; junction bases not matched to a gene: 6. Germline-derived CDR1 and CDR2 are SGHRS and YFSETQ. This CDR3 is built from 15 residues. The CDR3 here is CASSPGTSITDTQYF. CDR3 bases: TGCGCCAGCAGCCCAGGGACTAGCATTACAGATACGCAGTATTTT. The complete variable domain, with remaining parts taken from reference TRBV5-1 and TRBJ2-3, reads KAGVTQTPRYLIKTRGQQVTLSCSPISGHRSVSWYQQTPGQGLQFLFEYFSETQRNKGNFPGRFSGRQFSNSRSEMNVSTLELGDSALYLCASSPGTSITDTQYFGPGTRLTVL.

This chain links TRBV11-3 with TRBJ2-2, with 11 bases fitting TRBD2. The germline gives CDR1 SGHNT, CDR2 YENEEA. V shed 0 bases, J shed 5 bases, and the junction held 5 bases outside the gene matches. This CDR3 is 17 amino acids long. This CDR3 is CASSLELAGARTGELFF. The CDR3 region has the DNA TGTGCCAGCAGCTTAGAACTAGCGGGAGCAAGGACCGGGGAGCTGTTTTTT.

This chain uses TRBV3-1 (or the pseudogene TRBV3-2) with TRBJ2-7; 7 bases map to TRBD1. This CDR3 contains 12 residues. Losses at the gene ends were 8 bases for V and 2 bases for J; bases not matched to a gene: 3. Germline loops: CDR1 LGHDT, CDR2 YNNKEL (reference sequence). The CDR3 protein is CASGDSPYEQYF. DNA of the CDR3: TGTGCCAGCGGGGACAGCCCCTACGAGCAGTACTTC.

V usage is TRBV10-1 and J usage is TRBJ2-1; a possible D gene is TRBD2 (6 bases). V lost 4 bases and J 12 bases, leaving 16 bases between the germline ends. Germline CDR1 WNHNN, CDR2 SYGVQD (reference sequence). This CDR3 region has 13 residues. The CDR3 DNA sequence: TGCGCCAGCAGTGCAGAACCGGGAGAATCGCAGTTCTTC. Translated: CASSAEPGESQFF.

The table lists this clone with a few counts. This sequence joins TRBV28 and TRBJ2-7; D unresolved. The CDR3 covers 12 residues. Germline CDR1 reads MDHEN; CDR2 reads SYDVKM. Deletions cut 9 bases from V and 2 bases from J, with 11 bases between. CDR3 protein: CARNPEAYEQYF. CDR3 in DNA: TGTGCCAGAAACCCTGAGGCCTACGAGCAGTACTTC.

The genes are TRBV28 and TRBJ1-4; TRBD1 agrees at 11 bases. After removal of 6 bases from V and 8 bases from J, the junction contained 5 bases not matched to a gene. Per germline, CDR1 MDHEN and CDR2 SYDVKM. The CDR3 loop spans 14 amino acids. The CDR3 nucleotides read TGTGCCAGCAGGGCCGGGACAGGGGGAGAAAAACTGTTTTTT. Translation gives CASRAGTGGEKLFF.

V is TRBV30 and J is TRBJ1-5, with unresolved D. Germline V CDR1 and CDR2: GTSNPN, SVGIG (reference sequence). The CDR3 consists of 16 residues. The V end was cut by 0 bases, the J end by 0 bases, with 12 bases between. CDR3 DNA sequence: TGTGCCTGGAGTGTACTCGGGGTTTTTAGCAATCAGCCCCAGCATTTT. Its protein product is CAWSVLGVFSNQPQHF.

This clone appeared a few times. The chain couples TRBV10-3 to TRBJ2-7, with 9 bases fitting TRBD1. This CDR3 has 14 amino acids. In germline, CDR1 is ENHRY, CDR2 SYGVKD. V shed 4 bases and J 3 bases; nucleotides not matched to a gene: 4. This chain's CDR3 is CAISVGTGYYEQYF. In DNA form, the CDR3 reads TGTGCCATCAGTGTAGGGACAGGGTACTACGAGCAGTACTTC.

The CDR3 DNA is TGTGCCAGCAGCGTAGGTGGAGGTTTCCCCGGGGAGCTGTTTTTT. Translated, it gives CASSVGGGFPGELFF. V gene TRBV9 combines with J gene TRBJ2-2; weak D call: TRBD2 (5 bases). This CDR3 comprises 15 residues. V shed 0 bases and J shed 6 bases, with 12 bases lying between them. Looked up from germline, CDR1 is SGDLS and CDR2 is YYNGEE.